This T cell receptor (beta chain) was observed in a study of T cell repertoires in cytomegalovirus infection (dated by TCRdb to the late 2010s). At the level of the whole study: Peptide stimulations targeted recently identified HLA-C-restricted CMV epitopes, whose presentation resists viral immunomodulation, together with well-studied HLA-B-restricted epitopes. Donor HLA type was relevant to the analysis, because carriage of CMV infection together with the matching HLA type was indicated by public TCR beta signatures.

This sample's treatment or condition label indicates: in vitro stimulation with specific CMV peptide epitopes to enrich CMV-specific T cells. The data were produced on an Illumina HiSeq 1500. TCRdb's own reprocessing of the public reads used fastp at Q25 and MiXCR and kept productive beta chains. Rows with a matching CDR3 protein are joined into one entry that keeps the most common DNA and genes. In all, the sample holds around 89,000 distinct CDR3 sequences, and over 25% of those were seen once. Over 60% of the sample goes to the ten largest clones. This clonotype was observed a few times. The antigen it recognizes is unknown. No clone much larger than this one lies a single base away; base qualities are absent. CDR1 is given as SNHLY and CDR2 as FYNNEI, both from the germline V gene. Trimming accounts for 3 bases at V and 4 bases at J, while the number of junction bases matched to no gene is 4. Measured from the cysteine to the phenylalanine, the CDR3 is 15 residues long. Only the CDR3 DNA stays, 45 bases, in frame from base 1.

What the study reported, not specific to this receptor: The ex vivo response was dominated by HLA-C-restricted CMV-specific TCR beta clonotypes, which also provided the single most frequent clonotype in two of eight donors. In both this cohort and an independent approximately 370-donor cohort, the cumulative frequency of public TCR beta family members distinguished carriers of CMV infection plus the relevant HLA type.

The receptor was derived from a human donor in good health (CMV status not recorded). Some clones in this sample may be carry-over from other donors' samples. Here the chain combines TRBV2 and TRBJ2-1, with TRBD2 matching 9 junction bases. Sequences were derived from CD8+ T cells from cultured PBMCs, sampled from culture after CMV antigen stimulation. The CDR3 region reads CASSEEAGGYNEQFF. In nucleotides, the sequence is TGTGCCAGCAGTGAGGAAGCGGGGGGTTACAATGAGCAGTTCTTC.